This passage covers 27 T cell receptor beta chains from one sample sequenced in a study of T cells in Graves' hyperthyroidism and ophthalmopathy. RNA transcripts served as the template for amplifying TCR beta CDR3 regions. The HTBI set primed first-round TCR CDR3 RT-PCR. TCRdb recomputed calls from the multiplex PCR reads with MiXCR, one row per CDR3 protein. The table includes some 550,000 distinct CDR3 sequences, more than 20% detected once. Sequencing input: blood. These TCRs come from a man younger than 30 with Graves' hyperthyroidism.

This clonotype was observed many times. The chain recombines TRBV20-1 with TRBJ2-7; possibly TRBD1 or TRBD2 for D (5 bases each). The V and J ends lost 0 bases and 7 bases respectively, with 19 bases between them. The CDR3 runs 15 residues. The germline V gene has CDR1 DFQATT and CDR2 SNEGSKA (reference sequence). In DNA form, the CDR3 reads TGCAGTGCTAGAGATAGTCCACTGGGGGTTGCTGAGCAGTACTTC. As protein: CSARDSPLGVAEQYF.

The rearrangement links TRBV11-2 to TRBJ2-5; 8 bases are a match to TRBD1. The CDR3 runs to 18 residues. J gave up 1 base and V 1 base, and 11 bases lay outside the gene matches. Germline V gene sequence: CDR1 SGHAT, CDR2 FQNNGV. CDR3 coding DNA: TGTGCCAGCAGCTTAGGCCAAAGGACAGGGAGGTCCCAAGAGACCCAGTACTTC. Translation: CASSLGQRTGRSQETQYF.

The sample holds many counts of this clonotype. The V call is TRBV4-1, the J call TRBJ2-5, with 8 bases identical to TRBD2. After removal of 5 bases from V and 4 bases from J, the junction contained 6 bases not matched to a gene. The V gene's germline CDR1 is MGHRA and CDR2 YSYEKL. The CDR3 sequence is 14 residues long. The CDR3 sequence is CASSSGRVGETQYF. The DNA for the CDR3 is TGCGCCAGCAGCTCCGGGAGGGTAGGAGAGACCCAGTACTTC.

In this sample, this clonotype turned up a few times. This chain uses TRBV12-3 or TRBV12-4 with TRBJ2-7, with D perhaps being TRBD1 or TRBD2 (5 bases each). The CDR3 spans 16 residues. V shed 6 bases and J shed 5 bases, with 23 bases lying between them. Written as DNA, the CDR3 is TGTGCCAGCAGCCAAAGAGGCCGGGACCCCCGGCACGAGCAGTACTTC. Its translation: CASSQRGRDPRHEQYF.

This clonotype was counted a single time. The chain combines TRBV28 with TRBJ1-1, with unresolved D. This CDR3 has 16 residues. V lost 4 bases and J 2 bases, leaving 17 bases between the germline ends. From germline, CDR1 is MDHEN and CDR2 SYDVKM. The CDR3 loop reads CASSSTGRKINTEAFF. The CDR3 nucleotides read TGTGCCAGCAGTTCGACCGGTAGAAAGATCAACACTGAAGCTTTCTTT.

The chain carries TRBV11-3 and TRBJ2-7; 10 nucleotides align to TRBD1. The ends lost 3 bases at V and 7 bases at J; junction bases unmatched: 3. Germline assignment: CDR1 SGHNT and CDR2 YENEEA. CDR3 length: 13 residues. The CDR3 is CASSLGQGSEQYF. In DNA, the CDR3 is TGTGCCAGCAGCTTGGGACAGGGGTCGGAGCAGTACTTC.

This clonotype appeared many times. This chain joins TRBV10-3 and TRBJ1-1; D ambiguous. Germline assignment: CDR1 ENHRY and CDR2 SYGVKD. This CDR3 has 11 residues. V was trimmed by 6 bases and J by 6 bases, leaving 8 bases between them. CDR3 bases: TGTGCCATCAGCGCCGGGGCTGAAGCTTTCTTT. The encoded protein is CAISAGAEAFF.

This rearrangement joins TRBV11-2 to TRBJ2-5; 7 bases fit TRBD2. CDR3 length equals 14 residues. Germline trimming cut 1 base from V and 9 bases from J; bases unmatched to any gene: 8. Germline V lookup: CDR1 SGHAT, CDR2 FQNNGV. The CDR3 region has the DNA TGTGCCAGCAGCTTAGTCCCGGGGGGTGGGGCCCAGTACTTC. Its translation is CASSLVPGGGAQYF.

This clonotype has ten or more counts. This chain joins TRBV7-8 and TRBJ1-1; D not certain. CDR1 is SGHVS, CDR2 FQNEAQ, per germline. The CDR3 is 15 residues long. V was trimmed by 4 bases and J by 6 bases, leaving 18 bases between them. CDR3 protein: CASSSTLAGDAEAFF. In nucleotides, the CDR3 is TGTGCCAGCAGCTCCACCCTGGCAGGAGACGCTGAAGCTTTCTTT.

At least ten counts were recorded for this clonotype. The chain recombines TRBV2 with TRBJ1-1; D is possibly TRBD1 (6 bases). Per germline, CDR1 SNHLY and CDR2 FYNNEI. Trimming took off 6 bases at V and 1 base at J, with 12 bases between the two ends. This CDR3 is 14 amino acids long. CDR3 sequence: CASREQGPNTEAFF. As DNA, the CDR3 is TGTGCCAGCAGGGAACAGGGACCGAACACTGAAGCTTTCTTT. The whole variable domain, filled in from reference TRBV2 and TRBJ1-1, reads EPEVTQTPSHQVTQMGQEVILRCVPISNHLYFYWYRQILGQKVEFLVSFYNNEISEKSEIFDDQFSVERPDGSNFTLKIRSTKLEDSAMYFCASREQGPNTEAFFGQGTRLTVV.

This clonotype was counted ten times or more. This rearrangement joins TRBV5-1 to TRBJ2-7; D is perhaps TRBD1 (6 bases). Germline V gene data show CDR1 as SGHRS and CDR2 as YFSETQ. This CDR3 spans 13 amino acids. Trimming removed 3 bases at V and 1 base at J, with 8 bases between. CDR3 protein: CASSWDKSYEQYF. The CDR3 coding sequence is TGCGCCAGCAGCTGGGACAAATCCTACGAGCAGTACTTC.

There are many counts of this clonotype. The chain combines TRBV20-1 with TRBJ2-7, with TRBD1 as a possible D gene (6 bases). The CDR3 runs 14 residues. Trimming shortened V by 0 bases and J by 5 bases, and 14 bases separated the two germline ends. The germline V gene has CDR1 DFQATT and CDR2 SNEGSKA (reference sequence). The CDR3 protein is CSARDRQGSDEQYF. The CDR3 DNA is TGCAGTGCTAGAGACCGGCAGGGGTCGGACGAGCAGTACTTC.

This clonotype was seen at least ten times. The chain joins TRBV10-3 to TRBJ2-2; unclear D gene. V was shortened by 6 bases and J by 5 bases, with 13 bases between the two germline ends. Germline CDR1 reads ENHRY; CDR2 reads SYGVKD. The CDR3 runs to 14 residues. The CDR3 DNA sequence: TGTGCCATCAGCATAAAATTGGTGACCGGGGAGCTGTTTTTT. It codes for CAISIKLVTGELFF.

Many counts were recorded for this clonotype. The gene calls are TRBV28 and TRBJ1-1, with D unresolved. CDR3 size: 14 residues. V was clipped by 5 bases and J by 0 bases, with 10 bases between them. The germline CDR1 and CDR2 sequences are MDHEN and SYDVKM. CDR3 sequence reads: CASSPLILNTEAFF. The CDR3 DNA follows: TGTGCCAGCAGTCCCCTCATCTTGAACACTGAAGCTTTCTTT.

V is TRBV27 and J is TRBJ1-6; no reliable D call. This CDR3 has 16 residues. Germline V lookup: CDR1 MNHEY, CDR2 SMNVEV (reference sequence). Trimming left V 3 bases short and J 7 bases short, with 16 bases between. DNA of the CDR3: TGTGCCAGCAGTTTGTCCAGTCTTAAAATGAATTCACCCCTCCACTTT. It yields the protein CASSLSSLKMNSPLHF.

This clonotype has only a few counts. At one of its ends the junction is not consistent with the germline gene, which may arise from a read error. The CDR3 sequence is CASSYSAKSDSGNAIYF. CDR3 coding DNA: TGTGCCAGCAGTTACTCGGCCAAATCCGATTCTGGAAACGCCATATATTTT. This chain uses TRBV6-2 or TRBV6-3 with TRBJ1-3; D call uncertain. Germline CDR1 is MNHEY and CDR2 is SVGEGT. CDR3 length equals 17 residues.

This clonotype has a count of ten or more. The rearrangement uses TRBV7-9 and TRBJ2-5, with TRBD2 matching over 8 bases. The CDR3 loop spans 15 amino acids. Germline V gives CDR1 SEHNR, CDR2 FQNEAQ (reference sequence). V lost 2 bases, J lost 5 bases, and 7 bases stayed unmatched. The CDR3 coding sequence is TGTGCCAGCAGCTTATCACGGGGGGGCATCGAGACCCAGTACTTC. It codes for CASSLSRGGIETQYF.

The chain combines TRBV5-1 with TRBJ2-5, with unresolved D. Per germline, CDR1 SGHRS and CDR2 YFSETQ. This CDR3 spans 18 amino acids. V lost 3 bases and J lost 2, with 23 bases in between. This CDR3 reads CASSSQEWWLPEQETQYF. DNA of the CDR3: TGCGCCAGCAGCTCCCAGGAGTGGTGGCTGCCCGAACAAGAGACCCAGTACTTC.

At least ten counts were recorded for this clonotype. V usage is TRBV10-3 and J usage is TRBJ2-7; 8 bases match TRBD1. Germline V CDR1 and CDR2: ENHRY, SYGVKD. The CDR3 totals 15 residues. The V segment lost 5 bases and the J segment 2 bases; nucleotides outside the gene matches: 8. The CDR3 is CAISSPGGAAYEQYF. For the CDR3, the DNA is TGTGCCATCAGTTCCCCAGGGGGCGCAGCCTACGAGCAGTACTTC.

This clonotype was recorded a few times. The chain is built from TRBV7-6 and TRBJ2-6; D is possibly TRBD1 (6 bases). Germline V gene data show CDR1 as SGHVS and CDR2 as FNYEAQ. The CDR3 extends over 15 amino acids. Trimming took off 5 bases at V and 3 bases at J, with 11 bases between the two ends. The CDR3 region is CASSITGFGANVLTF. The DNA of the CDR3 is TGTGCCAGCAGCATTACAGGGTTTGGGGCCAACGTCCTGACTTTC.

CDR3 nucleotides: TGTGCCAGCAGCTGGGGATTGGGGGACGTTGACACTGAAGCTTTCTTT. This gives the protein CASSWGLGDVDTEAFF. This chain links TRBV5-6 with TRBJ1-1, with a weak D call TRBD1 (5 bases). Germline V gives CDR1 SGHDT, CDR2 YYEEEE. Trimming took off 3 bases at V and 3 bases at J, with 18 bases between the two ends. The CDR3 runs 16 residues.

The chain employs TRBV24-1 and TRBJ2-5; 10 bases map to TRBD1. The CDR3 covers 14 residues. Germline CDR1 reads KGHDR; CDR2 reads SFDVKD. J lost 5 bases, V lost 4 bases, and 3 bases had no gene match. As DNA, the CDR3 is TGTGCCACCAGTGAAACGGGACAGGGGGAGACCCAGTACTTC. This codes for CATSETGQGETQYF.

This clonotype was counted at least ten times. CDR3 sequence reads: CASSGAGRITGELFF. CDR3 nucleotides: TGTGCCAGCAGTGGAGCGGGGCGAATCACCGGGGAGCTGTTTTTT. The chain recombines TRBV2 with TRBJ2-2; 7 positions match TRBD2. CDR1 and CDR2 from the germline V gene are SNHLY and FYNNEI. CDR3 size: 15 residues. The junction had 6 bases not matched to a gene; V was cut back by 4 bases and J by 4 bases.

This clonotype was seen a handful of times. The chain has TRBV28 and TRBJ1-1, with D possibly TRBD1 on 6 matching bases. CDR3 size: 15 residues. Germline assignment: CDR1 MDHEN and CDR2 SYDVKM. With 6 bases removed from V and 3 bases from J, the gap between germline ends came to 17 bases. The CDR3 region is CASSEGGARDTEAFF. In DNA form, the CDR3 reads TGTGCCAGCAGCGAGGGGGGGGCGCGGGACACTGAAGCTTTCTTT.

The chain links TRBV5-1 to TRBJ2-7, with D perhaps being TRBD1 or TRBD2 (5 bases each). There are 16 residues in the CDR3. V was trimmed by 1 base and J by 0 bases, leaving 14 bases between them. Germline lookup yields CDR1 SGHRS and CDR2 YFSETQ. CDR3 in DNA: TGCGCCAGCAGCTTGCCTAGATTTGGGACCTCCTACGAGCAGTACTTC. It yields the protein CASSLPRFGTSYEQYF. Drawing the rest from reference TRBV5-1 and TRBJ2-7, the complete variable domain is KAGVTQTPRYLIKTRGQQVTLSCSPISGHRSVSWYQQTPGQGLQFLFEYFSETQRNKGNFPGRFSGRQFSNSRSEMNVSTLELGDSALYLCASSLPRFGTSYEQYFGPGTRLTVT.

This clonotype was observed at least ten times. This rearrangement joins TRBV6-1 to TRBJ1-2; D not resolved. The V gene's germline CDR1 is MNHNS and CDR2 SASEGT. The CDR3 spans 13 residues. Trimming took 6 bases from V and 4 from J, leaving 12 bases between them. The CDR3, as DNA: TGTGCCAGCAGGGTAGTAGGCACCTATGGCTACACCTTC. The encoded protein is CASRVVGTYGYTF.

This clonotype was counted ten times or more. The DNA of the CDR3 is TGTGCCAGCAGCTTAGCTGGGAACGGGAATCAGCCCCAGCATTTT. This gives the protein CASSLAGNGNQPQHF. The chain links TRBV7-9 to TRBJ1-5; D unresolved. The CDR3 is made up of 15 amino acids. Germline V gene data show CDR1 as SEHNR and CDR2 as FQNEAQ (reference sequence). Trimming took off 0 bases at V and 4 bases at J, with 10 bases between the two ends.